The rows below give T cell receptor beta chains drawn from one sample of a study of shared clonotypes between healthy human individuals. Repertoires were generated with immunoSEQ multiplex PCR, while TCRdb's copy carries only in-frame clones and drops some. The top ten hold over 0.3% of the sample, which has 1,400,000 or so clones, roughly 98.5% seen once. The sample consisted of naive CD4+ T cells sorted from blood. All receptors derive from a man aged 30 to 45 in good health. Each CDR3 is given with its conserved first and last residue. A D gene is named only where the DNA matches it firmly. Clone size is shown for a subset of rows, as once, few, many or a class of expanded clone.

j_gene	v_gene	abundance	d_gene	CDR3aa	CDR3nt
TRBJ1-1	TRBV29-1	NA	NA	CSVRRREGTEAFF	TGCAGCGTCCGGCGCAGGGAGGGCACTGAAGCTTTCTTT
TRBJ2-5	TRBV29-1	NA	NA	CSLGGHQETQYF	TGCAGCCTGGGGGGGCACCAAGAGACCCAGTACTTC
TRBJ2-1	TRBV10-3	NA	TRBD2	CAISGGAGGPDEQFF	TGTGCCATCAGTGGGGGAGCGGGAGGGCCAGATGAGCAGTTCTTC
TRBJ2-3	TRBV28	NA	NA	CASSLLGAGGYTDTQYF	TGTGCCAGCAGTTTATTGGGTGCAGGCGGTTACACAGATACGCAGTATTTT
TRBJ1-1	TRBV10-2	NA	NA	CASAGAGMNTEAFF	TGCGCCAGCGCAGGGGCGGGTATGAACACTGAAGCTTTCTTT
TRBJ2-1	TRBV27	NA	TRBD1	CASRPPGTGDLFQFF	TGTGCCAGCAGGCCCCCCGGGACAGGTGACTTATTTCAGTTCTTC
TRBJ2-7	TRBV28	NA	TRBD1	CASLRTGQGYEQYF	TGTGCCAGCCTAAGGACGGGACAGGGGTACGAGCAGTACTTC
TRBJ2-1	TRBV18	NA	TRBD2	CASSPGLAGIGNEQFF	TGTGCCAGCTCACCGGGACTAGCGGGAATAGGCAATGAGCAGTTCTTC
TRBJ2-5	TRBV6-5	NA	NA	CASSYLSQETQYF	TGTGCCAGCAGTTACCTGAGCCAAGAGACCCAGTACTTC
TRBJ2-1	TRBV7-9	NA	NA	CASGPERAYNEQFF	TGTGCCAGCGGCCCGGAGCGGGCCTACAATGAGCAGTTCTTC
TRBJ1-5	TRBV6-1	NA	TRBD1	CASSFGTDSNQPQHF	TGTGCCAGCAGCTTCGGGACAGATAGCAATCAGCCCCAGCATTTT
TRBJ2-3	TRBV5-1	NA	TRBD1	CASSIGQGRGTQYF	TGCGCCAGCAGCATAGGACAGGGCCGTGGTACGCAGTATTTT
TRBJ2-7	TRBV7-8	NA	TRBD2	CASSLGGNYEQYF	TGTGCCAGCAGCCTGGGAGGGAATTACGAGCAGTACTTC
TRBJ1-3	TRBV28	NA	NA	CASSLTGSSGNTIYF	TGTGCCAGCAGCCTTACAGGGAGCTCTGGAAACACCATATATTTT
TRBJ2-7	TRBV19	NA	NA	CASSIGEGRVYEQYF	TGTGCCAGTAGTATAGGAGAAGGCAGGGTCTACGAGCAGTACTTC
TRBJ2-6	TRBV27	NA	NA	CASSRTGFPGANVLTF	TGTGCCAGCAGTAGAACGGGTTTCCCTGGGGCCAACGTCCTGACTTTC
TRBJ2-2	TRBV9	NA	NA	CASSVVGSHTGELFF	TGTGCCAGCAGCGTAGTCGGCTCCCACACCGGGGAGCTGTTTTTT
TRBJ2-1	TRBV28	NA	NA	CASSKTSGRYYNEQFF	TGTGCCAGCAGTAAAACAAGTGGCAGATACTACAATGAGCAGTTCTTC
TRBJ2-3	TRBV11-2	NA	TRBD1	CASWEGQGFIADTQYF	TGTGCCAGCTGGGAGGGACAGGGGTTCATCGCAGATACGCAGTATTTT
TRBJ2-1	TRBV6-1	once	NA	CASRPGVNEQFF	TGTGCCAGCAGGCCAGGGGTTAATGAGCAGTTCTTC
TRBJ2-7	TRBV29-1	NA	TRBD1	CSVMRRTGTYEQYF	TGCAGCGTTATGCGCCGGACAGGGACCTACGAGCAGTACTTC
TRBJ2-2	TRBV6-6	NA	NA	CASSKGDTGELFF	TGTGCCAGCAGTAAAGGCGACACCGGGGAGCTGTTTTTT
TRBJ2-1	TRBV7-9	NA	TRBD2	CASSFTSGYYSYNEQFF	TGTGCCAGCAGCTTTACTAGCGGATATTACTCCTACAATGAGCAGTTCTTC
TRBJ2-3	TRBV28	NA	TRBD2	CASSPRLAGRTDTQYF	TGTGCCAGCAGTCCCAGACTAGCGGGCCGCACAGATACGCAGTATTTT
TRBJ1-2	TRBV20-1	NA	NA	CSARGNSGYTF	TGCAGTGCTAGAGGAAATTCCGGCTACACCTTC
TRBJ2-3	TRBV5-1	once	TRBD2	CASSLGVTSGASTDTQYF	TGCGCCAGCAGCTTGGGGGTGACTAGCGGTGCTAGCACAGATACGCAGTATTTT
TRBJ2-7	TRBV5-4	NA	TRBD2	CASSSPGTSDYEQYF	TGTGCCAGCAGCTCACCCGGGACTAGTGACTACGAGCAGTACTTC
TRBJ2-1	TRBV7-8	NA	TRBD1	CASSLAFASGQGASNEQFF	TGTGCCAGCAGCTTAGCGTTCGCGTCGGGACAGGGGGCAAGTAATGAGCAGTTCTTC
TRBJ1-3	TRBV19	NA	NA	CASSLGSGNTIYF	TGTGCCAGTAGTTTGGGATCTGGAAACACCATATATTTT
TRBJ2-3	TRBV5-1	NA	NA	CASSLAENTDTQYF	TGCGCCAGCAGCTTGGCGGAGAACACAGATACGCAGTATTTT
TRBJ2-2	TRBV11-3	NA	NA	CASTQSAVANTGELFF	TGTGCCAGCACCCAGTCGGCTGTCGCGAACACCGGGGAGCTGTTTTTT
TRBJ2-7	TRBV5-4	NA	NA	CASSLPGLLTHEQYF	TGTGCCAGCAGCTTGCCGGGACTGTTAACCCACGAGCAGTACTTC
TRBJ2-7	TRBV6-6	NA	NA	CASSYGLNEQYF	TGTGCCAGCAGTTACGGGTTAAACGAGCAGTACTTC
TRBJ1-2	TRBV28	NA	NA	CATHRVGYTF	TGTGCCACACACAGGGTTGGCTACACCTTC
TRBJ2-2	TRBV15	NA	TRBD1	CATSQQTGYDGELFF	TGTGCCACCAGCCAACAGACAGGGTATGATGGGGAGCTGTTTTTT
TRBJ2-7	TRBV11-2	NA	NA	CASSLVRQMGYEQYF	TGTGCCAGCAGCTTAGTGAGACAGATGGGCTACGAGCAGTACTTC
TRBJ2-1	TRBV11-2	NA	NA	CASSLVGRRNEQFF	TGTGCCAGCAGCTTAGTCGGACGGCGGAATGAGCAGTTCTTC
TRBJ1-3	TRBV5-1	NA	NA	CASKNGNTIYF	TGCGCCAGCAAGAATGGAAACACCATATATTTT
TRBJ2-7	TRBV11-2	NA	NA	CASSGIRKTYEQYF	TGTGCCAGCAGCGGCATCCGGAAGACCTACGAGCAGTACTTC
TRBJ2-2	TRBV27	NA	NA	CASSIYTGELFF	TGTGCCAGCAGTATTTACACCGGGGAGCTGTTTTTT
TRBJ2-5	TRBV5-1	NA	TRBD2	CASSWETSQETQYF	TGCGCCAGCAGCTGGGAGACTAGCCAGGAGACCCAGTACTTC
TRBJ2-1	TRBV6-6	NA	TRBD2	CASSYLAGIVGEQFF	TGTGCCAGCAGTTACCTAGCGGGAATAGTCGGTGAGCAGTTCTTC
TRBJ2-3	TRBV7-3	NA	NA	CASSAGWGTDTQYF	TGTGCCAGCAGCGCGGGGTGGGGGACAGATACGCAGTATTTT
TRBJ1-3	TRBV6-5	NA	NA	CASSYVSSADTIYF	TGTGCCAGCAGTTACGTCAGTTCGGCGGACACCATATATTTT
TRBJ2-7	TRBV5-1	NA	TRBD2	CASSPREINVYSYEQYF	TGCGCCAGCAGCCCGCGGGAGATCAACGTATACTCCTACGAGCAGTACTTC